One and the same sample provided the 12 T cell receptor beta chains below, sequenced in a study of PD-L1 blockade in urothelial cancer. Libraries were prepared by immunoSEQ multiplex PCR; TCRdb keeps only in-frame clonotypes and omits some of them. The sample has around 40,000 clones, 36% seen once. The specimen comprised tumor tissue, sampled before atezolizumab (anti-PD-L1) treatment. The source is a man in his fifties or sixties with urothelial cancer.

The rearrangement uses TRBV14 and TRBJ1-1; the D gene is possibly TRBD1 (6 bases). This CDR3 has 14 residues. Germline loops: CDR1 SGHDN, CDR2 FVKESK. V gave up 4 bases and J gave up 6 bases, with 15 bases separating them. The CDR3 loop is CASSLVRGASEAFF. CDR3 DNA: TGTGCCAGCAGCCTTGTCCGGGGGGCGTCTGAAGCTTTCTTT.

This clone has only a few counts. The chain combines TRBV6-8 with TRBJ2-7, with D possibly matching TRBD2 (5 bases). This CDR3 spans 14 amino acids. The V gene's germline CDR1 is MNHGY and CDR2 SAAAGT. V was clipped by 0 bases and J by 4 bases, with 10 bases between them. CDR3 sequence reads: CASSYSDGGYEQYF. The DNA of the CDR3 is TGTGCCAGCAGTTACTCGGACGGAGGTTACGAGCAGTACTTC.

Details on this clone: One end of the junction fails to match germline, which may point to a read error. The V gene is TRBV18, the J gene TRBJ1-5, with 7 bases identical to TRBD1. The CDR3 length is 15 residues. Germline CDR1 is KGHSH and CDR2 is LQKENI. CDR3 in amino acids: CASSPQGHGNQPQHF. DNA of the CDR3: TGTGCCAGCTCTCCACAGGGGCACGGCAATCAGCCCCAGCATTTT.

CDR3 coding DNA: TGTGCCTGGAGTTTAGGGACCTTCTACAATGAGCAGTTCTTC. Amino acids: CAWSLGTFYNEQFF. This chain joins TRBV30 and TRBJ2-1; D tentatively fits TRBD1 or TRBD2 (5 bases each). The germline V gene encodes CDR1 GTSNPN and CDR2 SVGIG (reference sequence). V gave up 2 bases and J gave up 3 bases, with 11 bases separating them. The CDR3 has 14 residues.

This clone came up many times. The J gene is TRBJ2-7, the V gene TRBV11-3; D might be TRBD2 (7 bases). The CDR3 contains 14 residues. Germline V gene sequence: CDR1 SGHNT, CDR2 YENEEA. V was trimmed by 3 bases and J by 4 bases, leaving 13 bases between them. In nucleotides, the CDR3 is TGTGCCAGCAGCTTGGGAGGGACAAGGTACGAGCAGTACTTC. It yields the protein CASSLGGTRYEQYF.

V usage is TRBV6-7 and J usage is TRBJ1-1, with TRBD1 matching over 7 bases. TRBV6-7 is reported as an ORF; its role is uncertain. The CDR3 consists of 15 residues. J gave up 1 base and V 10 bases, and 12 bases lay outside the gene matches. The CDR3, as DNA: TGTGCCATCAGGCCCCGGGACAGCGGGAACACTGAAGCTTTCTTT. Its translation: CAIRPRDSGNTEAFF.

This clone was seen at least ten times. The rearrangement links TRBV12-2 to TRBJ1-6. TRBV12-2 is flagged as a pseudogene. The CDR3 has 14 residues. Here the CDR3 reads CASSPGRENSPLHF. DNA for the CDR3: TGTGCCAGTTCACCGGGACGAGAGAATTCACCCCTCCACTTT.

This clone was found a few times. The chain has TRBV11-3 and TRBJ2-3; tentative D call: TRBD2 (6 bases). Germline assignment: CDR1 SGHNT and CDR2 YENEEA. Trimming shortened V by 3 bases and J by 0 bases, and 10 bases separated the two germline ends. The CDR3 totals 15 residues. Written as DNA, the CDR3 is TGTGCCAGCAGCTTTGAGGGGACTAGCACAGATACGCAGTATTTT. This translates into CASSFEGTSTDTQYF.

Only one count was recorded for this clone. The genes are TRBV25-1 and TRBJ1-4, with D unclear. This CDR3 contains 14 residues. Germline V gene lookup returns CDR1 MGHDK and CDR2 SYGVNS. Trimming stripped 3 bases from V and 7 bases from J, with 12 bases between. This chain's CDR3 is CASSDTGVVEKLFF. CDR3 sequence (DNA): TGTGCCAGCAGTGATACGGGTGTGGTTGAAAAACTGTTTTTT.

This clone has a count of ten or more. The chain recombines TRBV6-8 with TRBJ2-7; TRBD1 matches 7 bases. Germline values: CDR1 MNHGY, CDR2 SAAAGT. This CDR3 has 13 residues. The trim removed 6 bases at V and 3 bases at J, leaving 5 bases unmatched. The CDR3, as DNA: TGTGCCAGCAGCCAAGGGACAGACTACGAGCAGTACTTC. Amino acids: CASSQGTDYEQYF.

The table lists this clone with many counts. The chain is built from TRBV11-3 and TRBJ2-3; no clear D. Trimming shortened V by 5 bases and J by 1 base, and 13 bases separated the two germline ends. The CDR3 runs 15 residues. Per germline, CDR1 SGHNT and CDR2 YENEEA. The CDR3 region is CASSPDISGTDTQYF. The CDR3 bases are TGTGCCAGCAGCCCAGACATCAGCGGCACAGATACGCAGTATTTT. The complete variable domain, with remaining parts taken from reference TRBV11-3 and TRBJ2-3, reads EAGVVQSPRYKIIEKKQPVAFWCNPISGHNTLYWYLQNLGQGPELLIRYENEEAVDDSQLPKDRFSAERLKGVDSTLKIQPAELGDSAVYLCASSPDISGTDTQYFGPGTRLTVL.

J is TRBJ1-4 and V is TRBV10-2; TRBD1 matches 12 bases. The CDR3 is made up of 18 amino acids. J gave up 1 base and V 8 bases, and 11 bases lay outside the gene matches. The V gene's germline CDR1 is WSHSY and CDR2 SAAADI. CDR3 residues: CASQPGQGALKTNEKLFF. CDR3 nucleotides: TGCGCCAGCCAGCCGGGACAGGGGGCGCTTAAAACTAATGAAAAACTGTTTTTT.